This T cell receptor beta chain was retrieved from a study of early T cells in non-severe SARS-CoV-2 infection. Overall study: Unpaired chains resulted from sequencing bulk RNA of unsorted whole blood.

This clonotype was counted a few times. In germline, CDR1 is MNHNY, CDR2 SVGAGI (reference sequence). V shed 5 bases, J shed 10 bases, and the junction held 13 bases outside the gene matches. CDR3 length: 15 amino acids. Attached unique molecular identifiers marked individual cDNA molecules. TCRdb processed the 5' RACE reads anew with MiXCR; each CDR3 protein has one entry. The sample shows more than 85,000 distinct CDR3 sequences, around 12% of them seen only once. The chain uses TRBV6-6 and TRBJ2-1, with 8 positions matching TRBD2. Sample: whole blood. This receptor was taken from an adult who was a healthcare worker with PCR-confirmed SARS-CoV-2 infection or an uninfected control (not recorded which). CDR3 sequence: CASSRGTSGFREQFF. The CDR3 DNA is TGTGCCAGCAGTCGGGGGACTAGTGGTTTTCGAGAGCAGTTCTTC.